These 20 T cell receptor beta chains came from one sample sequenced in a study of Tregs in tolerant kidney transplant recipients. Generated by immunoSEQ multiplex PCR, the TCRdb table keeps only in-frame clones and is missing some. Of about 21,000 clones listed, 81% are singletons. Mixed chimerism was transient after nonmyeloablative marrow transplants from related graft donors. Sample: CD8+ T cells from blood (PBMCs), taken 6 months after the transplant. The source is a human patient who received a combined kidney and bone marrow transplant. Some T cells may be supplied by the graft donor.

Details on this clone: Other DNA sequences within the sample encode an identical CDR3. The chain is built from TRBV7-9 and TRBJ2-7, with unresolved D. V was cut by 1 base and J by 1 base, with 8 bases left in between. Looked up from germline, CDR1 is SEHNR and CDR2 is FQNEAQ (reference sequence). The CDR3 spans 14 residues. The CDR3 protein is CASSLVGGSYEQYF. The CDR3 region has the DNA TGTGCCAGCAGCTTAGTTGGCGGATCCTACGAGCAGTACTTC.

The chain joins TRBV10-3 to TRBJ2-3; the D gene is possibly TRBD2 (6 bases). The germline CDR1 and CDR2 sequences are ENHRY and SYGVKD. V was clipped by 7 bases and J by 2 bases, with 13 bases between them. This CDR3 has 14 residues. The CDR3 is CAITPGLYTDTQYF. DNA of the CDR3: TGTGCCATCACCCCGGGACTCTACACAGATACGCAGTATTTT.

V is TRBV11-2 and J is TRBJ2-1; 9 bases are shared with TRBD2. Germline assignment: CDR1 SGHAT and CDR2 FQNNGV. There are 15 residues in the CDR3. With V trimmed by 4 bases and J by 3 bases, 4 bases remained unmatched. In nucleotides, the CDR3 is TGTGCCAGCAGCTGGCGGGGGGGCCGCTACAATGAGCAGTTCTTC. The encoded protein is CASSWRGGRYNEQFF.

The rearrangement links TRBV5-1 to TRBJ1-5; possibly TRBD1 for D (5 bases). This CDR3 is built from 14 residues. Germline loops: CDR1 SGHRS, CDR2 YFSETQ. Trimming shortened V by 3 bases and J by 2 bases, and 9 bases separated the two germline ends. The CDR3 is CASSSREGNQPQHF. Written as DNA, the CDR3 is TGCGCCAGCAGCTCCAGGGAGGGCAATCAGCCCCAGCATTTT.

V gene TRBV7-3 combines with J gene TRBJ2-1; 9 bases match TRBD2. The CDR3 is 14 amino acids. With 2 bases clipped from V and 9 bases from J, the junction kept 5 bases outside the gene matches. Germline V CDR1 and CDR2: SGHTA, FQGTGA. The CDR3 sequence: CASSLAGGPTEQFF. The CDR3 DNA reads as TGTGCCAGCAGCTTAGCGGGAGGGCCTACTGAGCAGTTCTTC.

A word on this clone: This specimen includes other DNA sequences encoding the same CDR3. The gene calls are TRBV7-6 and TRBJ2-1, with 10 bases aligning to TRBD2. This CDR3 is built from 18 residues. V lost 1 base to trimming and J lost 7 bases; unmatched junction nucleotides: 13. CDR1 and CDR2 (germline): SGHVS, FNYEAQ. CDR3 in amino acids: CASSLVLLAGGIPNEQFF. In DNA, the CDR3 is TGTGCCAGCAGCTTAGTGTTATTAGCGGGAGGAATACCAAATGAGCAGTTCTTC. The variable domain in full, with the rest retrieved from reference TRBV7-6 and TRBJ2-1, is GAGVSQSPRYKVTKRGQDVALRCDPISGHVSLYWYRQALGQGPEFLTYFNYEAQQDKSGLPNDRFSAERPEGSISTLTIQRTEQRDSAMYRCASSLVLLAGGIPNEQFFGPGTRLTVL.

This rearrangement joins TRBV4-1 to TRBJ1-2; D is perhaps TRBD1 (6 bases). The germline V gene has CDR1 MGHRA and CDR2 YSYEKL. V lost 0 bases and J 7 bases, leaving 15 bases between the germline ends. This CDR3 comprises 15 residues. The CDR3 protein is CASSQDIPGAVGYTF. The CDR3 DNA reads as TGCGCCAGCAGCCAAGATATTCCAGGGGCGGTTGGCTACACCTTC.

V and J are TRBV5-1 and TRBJ1-2; 8 nucleotides agree with TRBD1. Germline CDR1 is SGHRS and CDR2 is YFSETQ. The CDR3 extends over 14 amino acids. V shed 1 base, J shed 4 bases, and the junction held 3 bases outside the gene matches. CDR3 residues: CASSLTGGSYGYTF. CDR3 bases: TGCGCCAGCAGCTTGACAGGGGGGAGCTATGGCTACACCTTC.

The chain employs TRBV6-5 and TRBJ2-2; TRBD2 aligns across 8 bases. The trim removed 10 bases at V and 6 bases at J, leaving 7 bases unmatched. The CDR3 is 13 residues long. The V gene's germline CDR1 is MNHEY and CDR2 SVGAGI. The CDR3 nucleotides read TGTGCCACCTCACGGGAGGGGTCCGGGGAGCTGTTTTTT. This codes for CATSREGSGELFF.

As for this clone: Other DNA sequences of this sample code for an identical CDR3. This chain connects TRBV9 to TRBJ2-5; 10 nucleotides align to TRBD1. J was trimmed by 3 bases and V by 4 bases; bases with no gene match: 3. CDR1 SGDLS and CDR2 YYNGEE come from the germline V gene. This CDR3 has 14 amino acids. DNA of the CDR3: TGTGCCAGCAGCAAAGGGACAGGGGAAGAGACCCAGTACTTC. This translates into CASSKGTGEETQYF.

V gene TRBV5-6 combines with J gene TRBJ1-2; 7 positions match TRBD1. Per the germline V gene, CDR1 is SGHDT and CDR2 is YYEEEE. CDR3 size: 15 residues. V gave up 0 bases and J gave up 7 bases; unmatched junction bases: 9. The CDR3 is CASSLGLQGLSGYTF. CDR3 DNA sequence: TGTGCCAGCAGCTTGGGGTTACAGGGGCTAAGTGGCTACACCTTC. Full variable domain (missing parts from reference TRBV5-6 and TRBJ1-2): DAGVTQSPTHLIKTRGQQVTLRCSPKSGHDTVSWYQQALGQGPQFIFQYYEEEERQRGNFPDRFSGHQFPNYSSELNVNALLLGDSALYLCASSLGLQGLSGYTFGSGTRLTVV.

The chain recombines TRBV7-2 with TRBJ1-1; D may be TRBD1 (5 bases). CDR3 length equals 15 residues. The V end lost 5 bases, the J end lost 0 bases, and 13 bases lay between the germline ends. Germline V gives CDR1 SGHTA, CDR2 FQGNSA. CDR3 residues: CASSIDRSLNTEAFF. The CDR3 nucleotides read TGTGCCAGCAGCATCGACAGATCCCTGAACACTGAAGCTTTCTTT.

This chain links TRBV4-3 with TRBJ2-3; TRBD2 matches 8 bases. The CDR3 has 18 amino acids. V was clipped by 2 bases and J by 1 base; unmatched bases: 11. The germline gives CDR1 LGHNA, CDR2 YSLEER. Written as DNA, the CDR3 is TGCGCCAGCAGCCAATTAATTAGCGGGACGTCGGGCACAGATACGCAGTATTTT. Translation: CASSQLISGTSGTDTQYF.

This clone was seen just once. V gene TRBV19 combines with J gene TRBJ2-3, with D tentatively TRBD1 (6 bases). This CDR3 spans 13 amino acids. Germline values: CDR1 LNHDA, CDR2 SQIVND (reference sequence). Trimming stripped 5 bases from V and 9 bases from J, with 15 bases between. The CDR3 is CASSLSGGTTQYF. The CDR3 DNA follows: TGTGCCAGTAGTCTAAGTGGGGGCACAACGCAGTATTTT.

This chain connects TRBV7-8 to TRBJ1-4, with D possibly matching TRBD1 (5 bases). The germline V gene has CDR1 SGHVS and CDR2 FQNEAQ. V shed 1 base and J shed 1 base, with 7 bases lying between them. This CDR3 region has 15 residues. The CDR3 sequence is CASSLDRRTNEKLFF. DNA for the CDR3: TGTGCCAGCAGCTTAGACAGGAGAACTAATGAAAAACTGTTTTTT.

The genes are TRBV4-3 and TRBJ2-6, with a tentative D call TRBD1 (5 bases). Germline-derived CDR1 and CDR2 are LGHNA and YSLEER. The germline V and J ends were trimmed by 5 bases and 3 bases, with 20 bases remaining between them. CDR3 length equals 18 residues. The CDR3, as DNA: TGCGCCAGCAGCTATACAGGCGGACCTTTGGGTGGGGCCAACGTCCTGACTTTC. It is translated as CASSYTGGPLGGANVLTF.

V and J are TRBV10-3 and TRBJ1-2; tentatively, D is TRBD1 (5 bases). The V gene's germline CDR1 is ENHRY and CDR2 SYGVKD. Trimming pared 7 bases from V and 0 bases from J, leaving 18 bases between. The CDR3 sequence is 16 residues long. In nucleotides, the CDR3 is TGTGCCATCACCGCGGGGCGGGGAATAGCTAACTATGGCTACACCTTC. Its protein is CAITAGRGIANYGYTF.

This clone showed up just once. Additional DNA sequences in this sample encode the identical CDR3. This chain uses TRBV19 with TRBJ1-5; 10 positions agree with TRBD1. J lost 3 bases, V lost 5 bases, and 7 bases had no gene match. CDR3 length equals 16 residues. Germline loops: CDR1 LNHDA, CDR2 SQIVND (reference sequence). The DNA for the CDR3 is TGTGCCAGTAGTGTGGGGGACAGGGGCTACAATCAGCCCCAGCATTTT. This codes for CASSVGDRGYNQPQHF.

The chain is built from TRBV7-3 and TRBJ2-1; D uncertain. From germline, CDR1 is SGHTA and CDR2 FQGTGA. Trimming cost V 5 bases and J 0 bases, with 14 bases left between them. The CDR3 loop spans 16 amino acids. The CDR3 sequence is CASSPEVRSSYNEQFF. The DNA for the CDR3 is TGTGCCAGCAGCCCCGAAGTACGGAGCTCCTACAATGAGCAGTTCTTC.

This chain uses TRBV15 with TRBJ1-1, with TRBD1 matching over 9 bases. CDR1 and CDR2 (germline): LNHNV, YYDKDF (reference sequence). CDR3 length: 18 residues. The V gene end was trimmed by 0 bases and the J gene end by 1 base; junction bases not matched to a gene: 9. The CDR3 DNA follows: TGTGCCACCAGCAGAGAAGGAGGGGACAGGGCCCGGAACACTGAAGCTTTCTTT. It encodes CATSREGGDRARNTEAFF.